These 27 T cell receptor beta chains were all obtained from the same sample, sequenced in a study of shared clonotypes between healthy human individuals. The protocol was immunoSEQ multiplex PCR, while the TCRdb copy is restricted to in-frame clones and leaves out a portion. The data contain 550,000 to 600,000 clones, around three quarters of them singletons. The material sequenced was PBMCs. All receptors come from a woman in her forties in good health. Some clones in this sample may be carry-over from other donors' samples.

CDR3 sequence reads: CASSPSTDTGELFF. The CDR3 DNA sequence: TGTGCCAGCAGTCCCTCGACAGACACCGGGGAGCTGTTTTTT. V gene TRBV6-4 combines with J gene TRBJ2-2; a possible D gene is TRBD1 (5 bases). Between the trimmed V and J ends, which lost 5 bases and 3 bases, there was a span of 10 bases. This CDR3 comprises 14 residues. Looked up from germline, CDR1 is MRHNA and CDR2 is SNTAGT.

The V call is TRBV7-3, the J call TRBJ2-7, with TRBD2 identical over 8 bases. The ends lost 3 bases at V and 2 bases at J; junction bases unmatched: 6. CDR3 length: 15 residues. Germline assignment: CDR1 SGHTA and CDR2 FQGTGA. The chain's CDR3 is CASSLFSGSPYEQYF. CDR3 bases: TGTGCCAGCAGCTTGTTCAGCGGGAGTCCCTACGAGCAGTACTTC.

This sequence joins TRBV11-2 and TRBJ2-3, with TRBD2 matching 9 bases. The CDR3 spans 16 residues. Trimming cost V 1 base and J 4 bases; bases outside gene matches: 6. Germline CDR1 is SGHAT and CDR2 is FQNNGV. The CDR3 coding sequence is TGTGCCAGCAGCTTAGGAGGCGGGAGGGCCGCAGATACGCAGTATTTT. It yields the protein CASSLGGGRAADTQYF. The whole variable domain, remainder taken from reference TRBV11-2 and TRBJ2-3, is EAGVAQSPRYKIIEKRQSVAFWCNPISGHATLYWYQQILGQGPKLLIQFQNNGVVDDSQLPKDRFSAERLKGVDSTLKIQPAKLEDSAVYLCASSLGGGRAADTQYFGPGTRLTVL.

V is TRBV5-1 and J is TRBJ1-5; no reliable D call. CDR1 SGHRS and CDR2 YFSETQ come from the germline V gene. The V end lost 0 bases, the J end lost 5 bases, and 12 bases lay between the germline ends. CDR3 length: 15 residues. Written as DNA, the CDR3 is TGCGCCAGCAGCTTGGATTACGGGTCCCATCAGCCCCAGCATTTT. Translated, it gives CASSLDYGSHQPQHF.

This clone showed up just a few times. J is TRBJ1-1 and V is TRBV5-1; 9 nucleotides match TRBD1. Trimming at V came to 4 bases and at J to 6 bases, leaving 7 bases not matched to a gene. The germline gives CDR1 SGHRS, CDR2 YFSETQ. The CDR3 has 14 residues. The CDR3 bases are TGCGCCAGCAGCCCGAGGACAGGGGATGCTGAAGCTTTCTTT. It yields the protein CASSPRTGDAEAFF.

The genes are TRBV5-1 and TRBJ2-3; TRBD2 might be the D (6 bases). V was cut by 0 bases and J by 4 bases, with 12 bases left in between. CDR1 is SGHRS, CDR2 YFSETQ, per germline. The CDR3 sequence is 15 residues long. The CDR3 DNA follows: TGCGCCAGCAGCTTGGCGCGGGATTTGTCAGATACGCAGTATTTT. Its protein product is CASSLARDLSDTQYF.

The chain recombines TRBV7-9 with TRBJ1-2; the match to TRBD1 covers 9 bases. The CDR3 has 14 amino acids. Germline CDR1 is SEHNR and CDR2 is FQNEAQ (reference sequence). With V trimmed by 6 bases and J by 6 bases, 8 bases remained unmatched. The CDR3 region is CASRIGTGTHGYTF. The DNA for the CDR3 is TGTGCCAGCAGAATCGGGACAGGGACTCATGGCTACACCTTC.

This clone was seen a few times. The V call is TRBV18, the J call TRBJ2-2; the match to TRBD2 covers 8 bases. V gave up 2 bases and J gave up 4 bases; unmatched junction bases: 3. This CDR3 spans 15 amino acids. Germline loops: CDR1 KGHSH, CDR2 LQKENI. The CDR3 DNA is TGTGCCAGCTCACCAGTCCGGGAGGGCACCGGGGAGCTGTTTTTT. Its protein product is CASSPVREGTGELFF.

Points on this clone: Other DNA sequences in the same sample also yield this CDR3. The chain joins TRBV5-1 to TRBJ2-3; D may be TRBD2 (5 bases). Germline assignment: CDR1 SGHRS and CDR2 YFSETQ. CDR3 length equals 15 residues. V was clipped by 0 bases and J by 0 bases, with 8 bases between them. The CDR3 sequence is CASSLEGGSTDTQYF. The CDR3 bases are TGCGCCAGCAGCTTGGAGGGCGGGAGCACAGATACGCAGTATTTT.

This clone was seen a few times. The V and J genes are TRBV28 and TRBJ1-2, with D unclear. Trimming stripped 2 bases from V and 3 bases from J, with 13 bases between. Germline CDR1 is MDHEN and CDR2 is SYDVKM. The CDR3 runs to 15 residues. The CDR3 DNA reads as TGTGCCAGCAGTTTACGGGCAGGACCCTACTATGGCTACACCTTC. Its translation is CASSLRAGPYYGYTF.

The count of this clone is one. The chain uses TRBV6-5 and TRBJ1-1; D gene uncertain. CDR3 size: 15 residues. Trimming took 0 bases from V and 4 from J, leaving 12 bases between them. CDR1 and CDR2 from the germline V gene are MNHEY and SVGAGI. CDR3 DNA: TGTGCCAGCAGTTACTCGGCAGCTCTGGGCACTGAAGCTTTCTTT. It specifies CASSYSAALGTEAFF.

About this clone itself: Distinct nucleotide sequences in the sample also encode this CDR3. The chain links TRBV7-3 to TRBJ2-2; no clear D. This CDR3 comprises 12 residues. Germline-derived CDR1 and CDR2 are SGHTA and FQGTGA. V lost 1 base to trimming and J lost 3 bases, with 0 bases between them. The CDR3 coding sequence is TGTGCCAGCAGCTTAAACACCGGGGAGCTGTTTTTT. This gives the protein CASSLNTGELFF.

The V call is TRBV6-5, the J call TRBJ1-5; 8 nucleotides line up with TRBD1. Germline loops: CDR1 MNHEY, CDR2 SVGAGI. V trimming: 6 bases; J trimming: 6 bases; junction bases outside the gene matches: 10. There are 15 residues in the CDR3. In DNA, the CDR3 is TGTGCCAGCAGCTCCAGACAGGGGATTGGTCAGCCCCAGCATTTT. This gives the protein CASSSRQGIGQPQHF.

J is TRBJ1-1 and V is TRBV19, with D unclear. Trimming stripped 0 bases from V and 6 bases from J, with 11 bases between. CDR3 length: 14 amino acids. Germline loops: CDR1 LNHDA, CDR2 SQIVND (reference sequence). CDR3 sequence reads: CASSIDSEGPEAFF. The CDR3 region has the DNA TGTGCCAGTAGTATAGATTCGGAGGGTCCTGAAGCTTTCTTT.

The chain recombines TRBV30 with TRBJ1-2; D is ambiguous. CDR1 and CDR2 from the germline V gene are GTSNPN and SVGIG (reference sequence). V lost 0 bases and J lost 4, with 3 bases in between. This CDR3 has 11 amino acids. In DNA form, the CDR3 reads TGTGCCTGGAGTGTGGCCTATGGCTACACCTTC. It is translated as CAWSVAYGYTF.

The gene calls are TRBV25-1 and TRBJ2-7, with 7 bases matching TRBD1. V lost 8 bases and J lost 3; bases outside the gene matches: 7. Per the germline V gene, CDR1 is MGHDK and CDR2 is SYGVNS. The CDR3 covers 13 residues. CDR3 coding DNA: TGTGCCAGCGCAAGACAGGGCTTCTACGAGCAGTACTTC. This encodes CASARQGFYEQYF.

This chain joins TRBV28 and TRBJ1-1; 8 bases fit TRBD1. Germline V gene data show CDR1 as MDHEN and CDR2 as SYDVKM. V gave up 1 base and J gave up 0 bases; unmatched junction bases: 10. The CDR3 runs to 18 residues. The CDR3 spells CASSLYISADRVNTEAFF. The DNA of the CDR3 is TGTGCCAGCAGTTTATATATTTCGGCGGACAGGGTGAACACTGAAGCTTTCTTT.

In regard to this clone: The likely explanation is a read error, given a far larger clone one base away. The chain joins TRBV5-6 to TRBJ2-1; D is ambiguous. The CDR3 has 15 residues. Germline CDR1 SGHDT, CDR2 YYEEEE. The CDR3 reads CASSLVPEAYDEQFF. In nucleotides, the CDR3 is TGTGCCAGCAGCTTAGTTCCAGAGGCCTACGATGAGCAGTTCTTC. The complete variable domain, with remaining parts taken from reference TRBV5-6 and TRBJ2-1, reads DAGVTQSPTHLIKTRGQQVTLRCSPKSGHDTVSWYQQALGQGPQFIFQYYEEEERQRGNFPDRFSGHQFPNYSSELNVNALLLGDSALYLCASSLVPEAYDEQFFGPGTRLTVL.

This clone appeared a few times. The chain uses TRBV5-4 and TRBJ2-3, with 11 positions matching TRBD2. The germline CDR1 and CDR2 sequences are SGHNT and YYREEE (reference sequence). This CDR3 comprises 16 residues. Trimming removed 1 base from V and 4 bases from J; junction bases left unmatched: 5. The CDR3 DNA follows: TGTGCCAGCAGCTTGACTAGCGGGAGTCCCGCAGATACGCAGTATTTT. It codes for CASSLTSGSPADTQYF. Full variable domain (rest looked up from reference TRBV5-4 and TRBJ2-3): ETGVTQSPTHLIKTRGQQVTLRCSSQSGHNTVSWYQQALGQGPQFIFQYYREEENGRGNFPPRFSGLQFPNYSSELNVNALELDDSALYLCASSLTSGSPADTQYFGPGTRLTVL.

This clone was picked up a small number of times. The J gene is TRBJ1-1, the V gene TRBV19; 10 positions agree with TRBD1. J was trimmed by 1 base and V by 7 bases; bases with no gene match: 6. CDR1 is LNHDA and CDR2 is SQIVND in the germline V gene (reference sequence). The CDR3 sequence is 15 residues long. CDR3 DNA sequence: TGTGCCAGTATGGGGACAGGGGACCCGAACACTGAAGCTTTCTTT. This translates into CASMGTGDPNTEAFF.

V usage is TRBV29-1 and J usage is TRBJ2-3, with 14 bases aligning to TRBD2. After removal of 3 bases from V and 8 bases from J, the junction contained 7 bases not matched to a gene. The CDR3 loop spans 15 amino acids. The germline gives CDR1 SQVTM, CDR2 ANQGSEA. The DNA of the CDR3 is TGCAGCGTTGATGCCAAAGGGACTAGCGGGAGTACGCAGTATTTT. Amino acids: CSVDAKGTSGSTQYF.

About this clone: The sample carries other DNA sequences with the same CDR3. V usage is TRBV19 and J usage is TRBJ1-1; unclear D gene. The CDR3 is 13 residues long. Looked up from germline, CDR1 is LNHDA and CDR2 is SQIVND (reference sequence). Trimming stripped 3 bases from V and 0 bases from J, with 5 bases between. The CDR3 DNA is TGTGCCAGTAGTATCGCAGTGAACACTGAAGCTTTCTTT. Amino acids: CASSIAVNTEAFF. Full variable domain (remainder filled in from reference TRBV19 and TRBJ1-1): DGGITQSPKYLFRKEGQNVTLSCEQNLNHDAMYWYRQDPGQGLRLIYYSQIVNDFQKGDIAEGYSVSREKKESFPLTVTSAQKNPTAFYLCASSIAVNTEAFFGQGTRLTVV.

V gene TRBV6-1 combines with J gene TRBJ2-7; 8 positions match TRBD1. Germline lookup yields CDR1 MNHNS and CDR2 SASEGT. This CDR3 has 15 residues. V trimming: 4 bases; J trimming: 4 bases; junction bases outside the gene matches: 9. In DNA, the CDR3 is TGTGCCAGCAGTGCTAGGACAGGGTCTCCTTACGAGCAGTACTTC. It codes for CASSARTGSPYEQYF.

This clone was observed many times. J is TRBJ2-1 and V is TRBV10-2; TRBD1 matches at 7 bases. V shed 1 base, J shed 7 bases, and the junction held 7 bases outside the gene matches. The CDR3 spans 15 residues. Germline V lookup: CDR1 WSHSY, CDR2 SAAADI. The CDR3 DNA is TGCGCCAGCAGTGAGTATGACAGGGCCCAAAATGAGCAGTTCTTC. Protein sequence: CASSEYDRAQNEQFF.

This rearrangement joins TRBV6-1 to TRBJ1-5; 8 bases are shared with TRBD1. Losses at the gene ends were 10 bases for V and 2 bases for J; bases not matched to a gene: 10. The CDR3 extends over 15 amino acids. CDR1 and CDR2 from the germline V gene are MNHNS and SASEGT. The CDR3 sequence: CATRTGIFGNQPQHF. CDR3 DNA: TGTGCCACCAGGACAGGGATATTTGGCAATCAGCCCCAGCATTTT.

The chain is built from TRBV30 and TRBJ2-7; D gene uncertain. V was shortened by 6 bases and J by 2 bases, with 8 bases between the two germline ends. Per germline, CDR1 GTSNPN and CDR2 SVGIG (reference sequence). CDR3 length: 11 residues. In nucleotides, the CDR3 is TGTGCCTGTGCCAAAGCCTACGAGCAGTACTTC. Translating gives CACAKAYEQYF.

The rearrangement joins TRBV27 to TRBJ2-3; TRBD2 agrees at 9 bases. The V segment lost 2 bases and the J segment 4 bases; nucleotides outside the gene matches: 13. This CDR3 region has 18 residues. Germline lookup yields CDR1 MNHEY and CDR2 SMNVEV (reference sequence). CDR3 residues: CASSLVGLAGSGADTQYF. CDR3 nucleotides: TGTGCCAGCAGTTTAGTGGGCCTAGCGGGATCGGGGGCAGATACGCAGTATTTT.